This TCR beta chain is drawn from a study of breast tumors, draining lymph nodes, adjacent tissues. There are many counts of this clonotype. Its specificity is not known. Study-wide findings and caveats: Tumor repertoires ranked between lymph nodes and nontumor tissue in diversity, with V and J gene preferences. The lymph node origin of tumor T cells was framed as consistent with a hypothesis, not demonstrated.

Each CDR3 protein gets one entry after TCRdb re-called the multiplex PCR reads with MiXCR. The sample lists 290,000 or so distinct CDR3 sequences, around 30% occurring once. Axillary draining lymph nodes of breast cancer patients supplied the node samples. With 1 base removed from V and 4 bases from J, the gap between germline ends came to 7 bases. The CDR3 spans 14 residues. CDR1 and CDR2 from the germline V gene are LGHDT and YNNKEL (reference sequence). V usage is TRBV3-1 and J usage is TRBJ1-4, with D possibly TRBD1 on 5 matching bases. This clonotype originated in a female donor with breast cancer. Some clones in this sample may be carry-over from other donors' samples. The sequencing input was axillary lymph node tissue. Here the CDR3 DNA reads TGTGCCAGCAGCCAAGCGACAGTTAATGAAAAACTGTTTTTT. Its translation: CASSQATVNEKLFF.